The 20 T cell receptor beta chains presented below share a single source sample, sequenced in a study of glioma-infiltrating T cells after dendritic cell vaccination. Sequenced by immunoSEQ multiplex PCR; TCRdb stores in-frame clones only, minus some. The sample lists roughly 60,000 clones; more than 75% were seen once. Time point meaning: after dendritic cell vaccination, including at tumor progression/relapse. Specimen: blood, collected after dendritic cell vaccination. These receptors were taken from a human donor with glioblastoma.

The chain links TRBV28 to TRBJ2-7; 9 bases are a match to TRBD2. V lost 5 bases to trimming and J lost 2 bases; unmatched junction nucleotides: 13. Per germline, CDR1 MDHEN and CDR2 SYDVKM. CDR3 length: 17 residues. CDR3 nucleotide sequence: TGTGCCAGCAGTCTCGAGGGCGGGACTAGCTATACCTACGAGCAGTACTTC. Protein product: CASSLEGGTSYTYEQYF. Based on the CDR3 plus reference TRBV28 and TRBJ2-7, the full variable domain is DVKVTQSSRYLVKRTGEKVFLECVQDMDHENMFWYRQDPGLGLRLIYFSYDVKMKEKGDIPEGYSVSREKKERFSLILESASTNQTSMYLCASSLEGGTSYTYEQYFGPGTRLTVT.

J is TRBJ1-1 and V is TRBV11-2; the D gene is possibly TRBD1 (5 bases). The CDR3 contains 14 residues. In germline, CDR1 is SGHAT, CDR2 FQNNGV. The V end lost 4 bases, the J end lost 1 base, and 10 bases lay between the germline ends. CDR3 in amino acids: CASSSFTGNTEAFF. Here the CDR3 DNA reads TGTGCCAGCAGCTCCTTTACAGGGAACACTGAAGCTTTCTTT.

V and J are TRBV27 and TRBJ1-1; possible D gene TRBD1, 6 bases. The V gene lost 6 bases and the J gene lost 3 bases, with 11 bases spanning the gap. The germline gives CDR1 MNHEY, CDR2 SMNVEV (reference sequence). The CDR3 is 13 amino acids. CDR3 bases: TGTGCCAGCAGGGTAGGGGGGGACACTGAAGCTTTCTTT. Protein product: CASRVGGDTEAFF.

The chain has TRBV18 and TRBJ2-3; D is undetermined. The CDR3 is made up of 13 amino acids. Germline CDR1 KGHSH, CDR2 LQKENI. V lost 5 bases and J lost 2, with 8 bases in between. CDR3: CASSGPITDTQYF. Here the CDR3 DNA reads TGTGCCAGCTCAGGGCCAATCACAGATACGCAGTATTTT.

The CDR3 reads CATSRDSSNEKLFF. The CDR3 region has the DNA TGTGCCACCAGCAGGGACAGTTCTAATGAAAAACTGTTTTTT. This chain connects TRBV15 to TRBJ1-4; maybe TRBD1 (6 bases). The V gene lost 3 bases and the J gene lost 3 bases, with 8 bases spanning the gap. The CDR3 runs 14 residues. Looked up from germline, CDR1 is LNHNV and CDR2 is YYDKDF (reference sequence).

The chain combines TRBV30 with TRBJ1-5; 9 bases are a match to TRBD1. The J segment lost 2 bases and the V segment lost 2 bases, leaving 7 bases of the junction unmatched. The CDR3 spans 16 residues. Germline CDR1 reads GTSNPN; CDR2 reads SVGIG (reference sequence). Written as DNA, the CDR3 is TGTGCCTGGAGTAAAGGGACAGGGACTGGCAATCAGCCCCAGCATTTT. This codes for CAWSKGTGTGNQPQHF.

The chain uses TRBV7-8 and TRBJ2-5, with a weak D call TRBD1 (5 bases). The J call may be wrong; the DNA end is better matched by TRBJ2-7. CDR3 size: 15 residues. The germline V gene encodes CDR1 SGHVS and CDR2 FQNEAQ. This CDR3 reads CASSLAPDTDYEQYF. The CDR3 DNA follows: TGTGCCAGCAGCTTAGCGCCGGACACCGATTACGAGCAGTACTTC.

The gene calls are TRBV4-1 and TRBJ2-7; 10 bases match TRBD1. Germline assignment: CDR1 MGHRA and CDR2 YSYEKL. CDR3 length: 14 amino acids. Trimming removed 0 bases from V and 6 bases from J; junction bases left unmatched: 2. The CDR3 protein is CASSQEDRGREQYF. DNA for the CDR3: TGCGCCAGCAGCCAAGAAGACAGGGGGCGCGAGCAGTACTTC.

The V gene is TRBV10-3, the J gene TRBJ2-7; possibly TRBD2 for D (7 bases). Germline V gene lookup returns CDR1 ENHRY and CDR2 SYGVKD. Trimming shortened V by 4 bases and J by 6 bases, and 16 bases separated the two germline ends. This CDR3 has 14 residues. CDR3 coding DNA: TGTGCCATCAGTGCAACTGGGGGGGCGGGCGAGCAGTACTTC. It codes for CAISATGGAGEQYF.

This chain uses TRBV6-5 with TRBJ1-1, with 7 positions matching TRBD1. The CDR3 consists of 13 residues. Looked up from germline, CDR1 is MNHEY and CDR2 is SVGAGI. With V trimmed by 5 bases and J by 10 bases, 10 bases remained unmatched. This CDR3 is CASSTTGNEGAFF. The DNA for the CDR3 is TGTGCCAGCAGTACGACAGGGAATGAAGGAGCTTTCTTT.

The chain links TRBV27 to TRBJ1-6, with D possibly TRBD1 on 6 matching bases. The CDR3 has 15 residues. The V end lost 6 bases, the J end lost 6 bases, and 15 bases lay between the germline ends. Germline assignment: CDR1 MNHEY and CDR2 SMNVEV (reference sequence). The CDR3 region is CASRNGQLTNSPLHF. CDR3 sequence (DNA): TGTGCCAGCAGGAATGGACAGCTGACTAATTCACCCCTCCACTTT.

The CDR3 DNA reads as TGTGCCACCAGCAGAGATGCGCCGGGACTAGCGGTCCGCTCCTACGAGCAGTACTTC. Its protein is CATSRDAPGLAVRSYEQYF. The rearrangement joins TRBV15 to TRBJ2-7; TRBD2 aligns across 11 bases. V lost 0 bases to trimming and J lost 0 bases; unmatched junction nucleotides: 10. Germline lookup yields CDR1 LNHNV and CDR2 YYDKDF (reference sequence). The CDR3 is 19 amino acids. Supplemented by reference TRBV15 and TRBJ2-7, the full variable domain reads DAMVIQNPRYQVTQFGKPVTLSCSQTLNHNVMYWYQQKSSQAPKLLFHYYDKDFNNEADTPDNFQSRRPNTSFCFLDIRSPGLGDTAMYLCATSRDAPGLAVRSYEQYFGPGTRLTVT.

This sequence joins TRBV10-2 and TRBJ2-7, with D possibly being TRBD2 (5 bases). The CDR3 length is 17 residues. V lost 0 bases to trimming and J lost 4 bases, with 19 bases between them. Germline CDR1 and CDR2: WSHSY and SAAADI. CDR3: CASSESEGGPRGYEQYF. The CDR3 coding sequence is TGCGCCAGCAGTGAGTCGGAAGGCGGCCCGAGAGGGTACGAGCAGTACTTC.

The rearrangement links TRBV23-1 to TRBJ2-5; D perhaps matches TRBD2 (6 bases). TRBV23-1 is flagged as an ORF with uncertain function. Trimming removed 2 bases from V and 3 bases from J, with 25 bases in between. The CDR3 covers 19 residues. The CDR3 DNA sequence: TGCGCCAGCAGTCAACCGAACCCGCGGGGTCCGAGGTCCGAAGAGACCCAGTACTTC. Amino acids: CASSQPNPRGPRSEETQYF.

The chain has TRBV19 and TRBJ2-7; D not certain. Germline-derived CDR1 and CDR2 are LNHDA and SQIVND (reference sequence). V lost 5 bases, J lost 0 bases, and 8 bases lay in between. The CDR3 is 13 amino acids. CDR3 in amino acids: CASSSTRSYEQYF. CDR3 DNA sequence: TGTGCCAGTAGTTCTACCCGCTCCTACGAGCAGTACTTC. The complete variable domain, with remaining parts taken from reference TRBV19 and TRBJ2-7, reads DGGITQSPKYLFRKEGQNVTLSCEQNLNHDAMYWYRQDPGQGLRLIYYSQIVNDFQKGDIAEGYSVSREKKESFPLTVTSAQKNPTAFYLCASSSTRSYEQYFGPGTRLTVT.

The genes are TRBV11-2 and TRBJ2-1; no reliable D call. Germline V gene data show CDR1 as SGHAT and CDR2 as FQNNGV. V gave up 5 bases and J gave up 0 bases, with 14 bases separating them. The length of the CDR3 is 16 residues. The CDR3 loop is CASSQIRGSSYNEQFF. CDR3 bases: TGTGCCAGCAGCCAGATCCGCGGTAGCTCCTACAATGAGCAGTTCTTC. Full variable domain (rest looked up from reference TRBV11-2 and TRBJ2-1): EAGVAQSPRYKIIEKRQSVAFWCNPISGHATLYWYQQILGQGPKLLIQFQNNGVVDDSQLPKDRFSAERLKGVDSTLKIQPAKLEDSAVYLCASSQIRGSSYNEQFFGPGTRLTVL.

The chain links TRBV4-3 to TRBJ1-1; D might be TRBD1 (5 bases). The V gene's germline CDR1 is LGHNA and CDR2 YSLEER. Trimming cost V 1 base and J 0 bases, with 9 bases left between them. The CDR3 length is 15 residues. The CDR3 protein is CASSQGQNLNTEAFF. In DNA form, the CDR3 reads TGCGCCAGCAGCCAAGGACAGAACCTGAACACTGAAGCTTTCTTT.

The CDR3 nucleotides read TGTGCCAGCAGCACATCCCAAAGGGAGGGTGGCTACACCTTC. It translates to CASSTSQREGGYTF. The rearrangement links TRBV5-4 to TRBJ1-2; D not certain. V lost 4 bases and J 7 bases, leaving 17 bases between the germline ends. Germline V gives CDR1 SGHNT, CDR2 YYREEE (reference sequence). The CDR3 is 14 residues long.

V is TRBV30 and J is TRBJ1-4; the match to TRBD1 covers 7 bases. Trimming at V came to 4 bases and at J to 8 bases, leaving 10 bases not matched to a gene. In germline, CDR1 is GTSNPN, CDR2 SVGIG (reference sequence). This CDR3 comprises 14 residues. For the CDR3, the DNA is TGTGCCTGGACCTTCACAGGGGCCTCCGAAAAACTGTTTTTT. Its protein product is CAWTFTGASEKLFF.

This clone was observed a few times. The chain joins TRBV7-2 to TRBJ1-5; the D gene is possibly TRBD1 (5 bases). CDR3 length equals 15 residues. Between the trimmed V and J ends, which lost 5 bases and 1 base, there was a span of 12 bases. Germline values: CDR1 SGHTA, CDR2 FQGNSA. The CDR3 spells CASSPDRGSNQPQHF. The CDR3 DNA reads TGTGCCAGCAGCCCGGATAGGGGAAGCAATCAGCCCCAGCATTTT. The full variable domain, with the rest looked up from reference TRBV7-2 and TRBJ1-5, is GAGVSQSPSNKVTEKGKDVELRCDPISGHTALYWYRQSLGQGLEFLIYFQGNSAPDKSGLPSDRFSAERTGGSVSTLTIQRTQQEDSAVYLCASSPDRGSNQPQHFGDGTRLSIL.